This entry lists 30 T cell receptor beta chains sequenced from one sample in a study of T cell changes during pregnancy in multiple sclerosis. Profiled with immunoSEQ multiplex PCR; TCRdb holds only in-frame clones, not every one. The sample includes 80,000 to 100,000 clones, about 92% seen only once; the top ten take over 2%. Sequenced here: peripheral blood, sampled in the first trimester of pregnancy. All receptors come from a female donor with multiple sclerosis, enrolled in a pregnancy study.

The gene calls are TRBV11-3 and TRBJ1-1; 9 bases agree with TRBD1. This CDR3 contains 17 residues. Trimming cost V 6 bases and J 3 bases; bases outside gene matches: 14. Germline V gene data show CDR1 as SGHNT and CDR2 as YENEEA. The CDR3: CASRGQGRRGLHTEAFF. The CDR3 DNA reads TGTGCCAGCAGAGGACAGGGGCGAAGGGGACTCCACACTGAAGCTTTCTTT.

The chain has TRBV28 and TRBJ1-2; 11 bases are a match to TRBD1. The CDR3 contains 17 residues. Looked up from germline, CDR1 is MDHEN and CDR2 is SYDVKM. Germline trimming cut 5 bases from V and 4 bases from J; bases unmatched to any gene: 12. The CDR3 reads CASSPQDRGHHLYGYTF. The CDR3, as DNA: TGTGCCAGCAGTCCCCAGGACAGGGGGCATCACCTCTATGGCTACACCTTC.

This clone was seen a single time. The genes are TRBV5-1 and TRBJ2-7; 8 nucleotides agree with TRBD2. Trimming removed 0 bases from V and 5 bases from J; junction bases left unmatched: 4. The CDR3 runs to 14 residues. Germline V lookup: CDR1 SGHRS, CDR2 YFSETQ. The CDR3: CASSLAGTRDEQYF. Here the CDR3 DNA reads TGCGCCAGCAGCTTGGCCGGGACTAGAGACGAGCAGTACTTC.

This chain links TRBV2 with TRBJ1-3, with unresolved D. The CDR3 runs 15 residues. V was cut by 2 bases and J by 0 bases, with 8 bases left in between. The germline gives CDR1 SNHLY, CDR2 FYNNEI. DNA for the CDR3: TGTGCCAGCAGTGAAACAGCTTTCTCTGGAAACACCATATATTTT. Its protein is CASSETAFSGNTIYF.

This clone occurred once. V and J are TRBV5-1 and TRBJ2-7; TRBD2 matches 8 bases. CDR3 length: 15 residues. Per germline, CDR1 SGHRS and CDR2 YFSETQ. With V trimmed by 4 bases and J by 5 bases, 11 bases remained unmatched. The CDR3 sequence: CASSLAGTSNDEQYF. For the CDR3, the DNA is TGCGCCAGCAGCCTGGCCGGGACTAGTAATGACGAGCAGTACTTC.

J is TRBJ2-2 and V is TRBV21-1; the table calls TRBD1, which could not be checked here. TRBV21-1 counts as a pseudogene. The CDR3 extends over 13 amino acids. CDR3 nucleotide sequence: TGTGCCAGCAGTGACATCAGGGCCGGGGAGCTGTTTTTT. As protein: CASSDIRAGELFF.

The V gene is TRBV19, the J gene TRBJ2-1, with 13 bases fitting TRBD2. CDR1 and CDR2 from the germline V gene are LNHDA and SQIVND (reference sequence). With 3 bases clipped from V and 12 bases from J, the junction kept 11 bases outside the gene matches. The CDR3 spans 16 residues. Here the CDR3 DNA reads TGTGCCAGTAGTATTAGGACTAGCGGGGGTTGGGTCGTGCAGTTCTTC. As protein: CASSIRTSGGWVVQFF.

This clone appeared once. This sequence joins TRBV18 and TRBJ1-4; a weak D match, TRBD1 (6 bases). The CDR3 extends over 16 amino acids. Germline V gene data show CDR1 as KGHSH and CDR2 as LQKENI. Trimming removed 5 bases at V and 7 bases at J, with 20 bases between. CDR3 in DNA: TGTGCCAGCTCATCCGATACAGGGCGTGGGGGTGAAAAACTGTTTTTT. It yields the protein CASSSDTGRGGEKLFF.

The V and J genes are TRBV9 and TRBJ2-5; 8 bases agree with TRBD1. The CDR3 consists of 16 residues. Germline V gene lookup returns CDR1 SGDLS and CDR2 YYNGEE. Germline trimming cut 3 bases from V and 0 bases from J; bases unmatched to any gene: 7. In DNA, the CDR3 is TGTGCCAGCAGCGCCCCGGGACAGGCAAACCAAGAGACCCAGTACTTC. Translation gives CASSAPGQANQETQYF.

This chain uses TRBV6-1 with TRBJ1-5; a weak D match, TRBD1 (5 bases). Per germline, CDR1 MNHNS and CDR2 SASEGT. The CDR3 loop spans 13 amino acids. V was cut by 7 bases and J by 7 bases, with 14 bases left in between. The CDR3 sequence: CASKDSFFQPQHF. The CDR3, as DNA: TGTGCCAGCAAAGACAGTTTTTTCCAGCCCCAGCATTTT.

The chain links TRBV30 to TRBJ1-3; D not certain. CDR1 is GTSNPN and CDR2 is SVGIG in the germline V gene (reference sequence). The V end lost 0 bases, the J end lost 3 bases, and 3 bases lay between the germline ends. The CDR3 has 12 amino acids. The CDR3 nucleotides read TGTGCCTGGAGTGTCGGTGGAAACACCATATATTTT. Translated, it gives CAWSVGGNTIYF.

This sequence joins TRBV28 and TRBJ2-2; TRBD2 agrees at 11 bases. V shed 7 bases and J 7 bases; nucleotides not matched to a gene: 11. Germline-derived CDR1 and CDR2 are MDHEN and SYDVKM. The CDR3 is 16 amino acids. The CDR3 is CASNLSGRALSGELFF. The CDR3 bases are TGTGCCAGCAACCTTAGCGGGAGGGCCTTGAGCGGGGAGCTGTTTTTT.

V gene TRBV2 combines with J gene TRBJ2-2; 10 bases line up with TRBD1. V trimming: 8 bases; J trimming: 1 base; junction bases outside the gene matches: 4. CDR1 SNHLY and CDR2 FYNNEI come from the germline V gene. This CDR3 is built from 15 residues. The CDR3 nucleotides are TGTGCCAGCGGACAGGGGGTGGTGAACACCGGGGAGCTGTTTTTT. It is translated as CASGQGVVNTGELFF. The variable domain in full, completed from reference TRBV2 and TRBJ2-2, reads EPEVTQTPSHQVTQMGQEVILRCVPISNHLYFYWYRQILGQKVEFLVSFYNNEISEKSEIFDDQFSVERPDGSNFTLKIRSTKLEDSAMYFCASGQGVVNTGELFFGEGSRLTVL.

This clone was recorded once. The J gene is TRBJ2-2, the V gene TRBV7-8; maybe TRBD1 (5 bases). Trimming shortened V by 4 bases and J by 4 bases, and 13 bases separated the two germline ends. The germline V gene has CDR1 SGHVS and CDR2 FQNEAQ. The CDR3 runs 15 residues. The CDR3, as DNA: TGTGCCAGCAGCTCCTTAGACAGTACCACCGGGGAGCTGTTTTTT. Translation: CASSSLDSTTGELFF.

This clone was seen once. The chain links TRBV6-1 to TRBJ1-4, with D possibly being TRBD1 (5 bases). CDR1 is MNHNS, CDR2 SASEGT, per germline. Trimming stripped 7 bases from V and 7 bases from J, with 16 bases between. CDR3 length: 14 residues. CDR3 DNA sequence: TGTGCCAGCATCTCAGGAGGGGCGGCTGAAAAACTGTTTTTT. This gives the protein CASISGGAAEKLFF.

V usage is TRBV7-6 and J usage is TRBJ2-2, with 9 bases lining up with TRBD1. The CDR3 consists of 15 residues. The V segment lost 8 bases and the J segment 2 bases; nucleotides outside the gene matches: 6. In germline, CDR1 is SGHVS, CDR2 FNYEAQ. In nucleotides, the CDR3 is TGTGCCAGCCTACTGGGACAGGGAAACACCGGGGAGCTGTTTTTT. The encoded protein is CASLLGQGNTGELFF. Together with reference TRBV7-6 and TRBJ2-2, the CDR3 gives the full variable domain: GAGVSQSPRYKVTKRGQDVALRCDPISGHVSLYWYRQALGQGPEFLTYFNYEAQQDKSGLPNDRFSAERPEGSISTLTIQRTEQRDSAMYRCASLLGQGNTGELFFGEGSRLTVL.

This chain links TRBV5-1 with TRBJ2-7; 8 bases agree with TRBD1. The CDR3 is 15 residues long. The V and J ends lost 0 bases and 7 bases, in that order; junction bases with no gene match: 9. The V gene's germline CDR1 is SGHRS and CDR2 YFSETQ. DNA of the CDR3: TGCGCCAGCAGCTTGGCAGGGGGCGGCGCACGGGAGCAGTACTTC. Its translation is CASSLAGGGAREQYF.

The rearrangement joins TRBV2 to TRBJ1-3, with D tentatively TRBD1 (5 bases). The CDR3 spans 16 residues. Germline V CDR1 and CDR2: SNHLY, FYNNEI. V shed 4 bases and J shed 0 bases, with 13 bases lying between them. The CDR3 here is CASSVLKTVSGNTIYF. The CDR3 nucleotides read TGTGCCAGCAGTGTCCTGAAGACAGTCTCTGGAAACACCATATATTTT.

The chain recombines TRBV9 with TRBJ2-3; D is perhaps TRBD2 (6 bases). V lost 3 bases and J lost 5, with 22 bases in between. This CDR3 spans 17 amino acids. The germline V gene encodes CDR1 SGDLS and CDR2 YYNGEE. CDR3 in DNA: TGTGCCAGCAGCGCCCGGGGGATTAGCGGAGTAGAAGATACGCAGTATTTT. Translated: CASSARGISGVEDTQYF.

This clone was seen a few times. The V gene is TRBV7-9, the J gene TRBJ1-3; the match to TRBD1 covers 8 bases. Trimming at V came to 5 bases and at J to 0 bases, leaving 3 bases not matched to a gene. This CDR3 has 15 residues. CDR1 and CDR2 (germline): SEHNR, FQNEAQ (reference sequence). CDR3 protein: CASSGDRLSGNTIYF. CDR3 coding DNA: TGTGCCAGCAGCGGGGACAGGCTCTCTGGAAACACCATATATTTT.

The gene calls are TRBV5-6 and TRBJ2-3, with 9 nucleotides matching TRBD2. Per the germline V gene, CDR1 is SGHDT and CDR2 is YYEEEE. V shed 1 base and J 3 bases; nucleotides not matched to a gene: 9. The CDR3 consists of 17 residues. This CDR3 reads CASSLRSSGIATDTQYF. DNA for the CDR3: TGTGCCAGCAGCTTGAGGTCTAGCGGGATAGCGACAGATACGCAGTATTTT.

This clone appeared once. DNA of the CDR3: TGTGCCAGCAGTTTGCAGCAGGCGAACACTGAAGCTTTCTTT. This codes for CASSLQQANTEAFF. The V call is TRBV27, the J call TRBJ1-1, with D uncertain. Germline CDR1 is MNHEY and CDR2 is SMNVEV (reference sequence). V gave up 3 bases and J gave up 1 base, with 9 bases separating them. This CDR3 is 14 amino acids long.

This clone was seen just once. The rearrangement links TRBV9 to TRBJ2-1; 13 bases fit TRBD2. The germline V gene encodes CDR1 SGDLS and CDR2 YYNGEE. With V trimmed by 3 bases and J by 4 bases, 7 bases remained unmatched. This CDR3 has 17 residues. The CDR3 nucleotides read TGTGCCAGCAGCGCAACGGGACTAGCGGGACCATACAATGAGCAGTTCTTC. Amino acid sequence: CASSATGLAGPYNEQFF.

V and J are TRBV9 and TRBJ2-3; 13 bases map to TRBD2. The CDR3 sequence is 18 residues long. Germline lookup yields CDR1 SGDLS and CDR2 YYNGEE. J gave up 0 bases and V 6 bases, and 10 bases lay outside the gene matches. CDR3 nucleotide sequence: TGTGCCAGCACCCTGGGGACTAGCGGGGATACTAGCACAGATACGCAGTATTTT. Protein sequence: CASTLGTSGDTSTDTQYF. Complete variable domain (other parts from reference TRBV9 and TRBJ2-3): DSGVTQTPKHLITATGQRVTLRCSPRSGDLSVYWYQQSLDQGLQFLIQYYNGEERAKGNILERFSAQQFPDLHSELNLSSLELGDSALYFCASTLGTSGDTSTDTQYFGPGTRLTVL.

This chain uses TRBV18 with TRBJ2-7, with D possibly TRBD2 on 5 matching bases. The CDR3 spans 14 residues. Germline V CDR1 and CDR2: KGHSH, LQKENI. V shed 3 bases and J shed 1 base, with 10 bases lying between them. This CDR3 reads CASSPRGESYEQYF. DNA for the CDR3: TGTGCCAGCTCACCCCGGGGAGAATCCTACGAGCAGTACTTC.

CDR3 amino acids: CAWSVGGSGNQPQHF. For the CDR3, the DNA is TGTGCCTGGAGTGTCGGAGGGTCTGGCAATCAGCCCCAGCATTTT. The chain carries TRBV30 and TRBJ1-5; D is undetermined. This CDR3 comprises 15 residues. CDR1 and CDR2 from the germline V gene are GTSNPN and SVGIG (reference sequence). The V and J ends lost 0 bases and 2 bases respectively, with 11 bases between them. Full variable domain (missing parts from reference TRBV30 and TRBJ1-5): SQTIHQWPATLVQPVGSPLSLECTVEGTSNPNLYWYRQAAGRGLQLLFYSVGIGQISSEVPQNLSASRPQDRQFILSSKKLLLSDSGFYLCAWSVGGSGNQPQHFGDGTRLSIL.

The CDR3 is CASSLGFGGSDTQYF. The CDR3 DNA reads as TGTGCCAGCAGCTTGGGGTTTGGGGGGTCAGATACGCAGTATTTT. This chain connects TRBV5-6 to TRBJ2-3; possible D gene TRBD2, 6 bases. Germline CDR1 is SGHDT and CDR2 is YYEEEE. The CDR3 has 15 residues. V dropped 0 bases and J dropped 4 bases, with 12 bases sitting between them.

This chain connects TRBV6-1 to TRBJ2-7; TRBD1 might be the D (5 bases). This CDR3 spans 13 amino acids. Germline V lookup: CDR1 MNHNS, CDR2 SASEGT. The V end was cut by 4 bases, the J end by 1 base, with 8 bases between. Here the CDR3 DNA reads TGTGCCAGCAGTGCAGGGTCTTCCTACGAGCAGTACTTC. This encodes CASSAGSSYEQYF.

The chain uses TRBV6-5 and TRBJ1-1; 9 bases align to TRBD1. V shed 6 bases and J 0 bases; nucleotides not matched to a gene: 2. Germline V gene data show CDR1 as MNHEY and CDR2 as SVGAGI. This CDR3 has 14 residues. CDR3 in amino acids: CASSRDRVNTEAFF. The CDR3 bases are TGTGCCAGCAGCCGGGACAGGGTGAACACTGAAGCTTTCTTT.

This clone has a single count. The chain has TRBV7-9 and TRBJ2-5; 7 bases fit TRBD1. The germline V gene encodes CDR1 SEHNR and CDR2 FQNEAQ (reference sequence). This CDR3 region has 14 residues. V gave up 3 bases and J gave up 4 bases; unmatched junction bases: 5. The CDR3 DNA reads as TGTGCCAGCAGCTTTACAGGGGCCCGAGAGACCCAGTACTTC. It encodes CASSFTGARETQYF.